This TCR beta chain was captured by sequencing in a study of radiotherapy plus CTLA-4 blockade in lung cancer. Study-level background: Patients showed objective responses in under 20% of cases and disease control in 30% to 40%. Study-level results: Early blood T cell clone dynamics reportedly forecast response best, with interferon-beta. Researchers report tumor-derived TCR clones expanding in blood after radiotherapy plus ipilimumab.

With V trimmed by 0 bases and J by 5 bases, 6 bases remained unmatched. This CDR3 is 15 amino acids long. CDR1 is MNHEY, CDR2 SVGAGI, per germline. About this clone itself: What it recognizes is unknown.

Profiled with immunoSEQ multiplex PCR; TCRdb holds only in-frame clones, not every one. Of about 98,000 clones in the sample, more than 75% are singletons; the top ten hold approximately 3.4%. The chain joins TRBV6-5 to TRBJ1-2; 7 nucleotides match TRBD1. The sequence was obtained from a human donor with non-small cell lung cancer who had a partial response to radiotherapy plus ipilimumab. The source was peripheral blood, collected from a patient treated with radiotherapy plus ipilimumab. DNA for the CDR3: TGTGCCAGCAGTTACTCGAGAGGGGGCGCGTATGGCTACACCTTC. It yields the protein CASSYSRGGAYGYTF.